The 7 T cell receptor beta chains below were found in one sample sequenced in a study of cytomegalovirus exposure and HLA in healthy donors (dated by TCRdb to about 2017). Library preparation used the immunoSEQ multiplex PCR assay. For the multiplex PCR, a mixture combining 60 forward primers for TCR Vbeta segments and 13 reverse primers for TCR Jbeta segments was used. TCRdb's version of the immuneACCESS table is confined to in-frame rearrangements and falls short of the full clone set. An unresolved V gene accounts for under half of the shortfall where checked; the remainder is of unknown origin. The sample table holds 180,000 or so clones, of which 60% to 80% were seen once. The ten largest make up less than 8% of the sample. Sequenced sample: PBMCs. These receptors all stem from a man in his forties in good health and CMV-seropositive.

The V gene is TRBV7-3, the J gene TRBJ2-1, with D perhaps matching TRBD2 (5 bases). The germline V gene encodes CDR1 SGHTA and CDR2 FQGTGA. The CDR3 loop spans 14 amino acids. The V end lost 0 bases, the J end lost 5 bases, and 8 bases lay between the germline ends. The CDR3: CASSLTGAHNEQFF. Here the CDR3 DNA reads TGTGCCAGCAGCTTAACGGGAGCCCACAATGAGCAGTTCTTC.

This clone was counted between two and nine times. The V and J genes are TRBV28 and TRBJ2-5; perhaps TRBD1 as D (7 bases). The CDR3 consists of 16 residues. Trimming stripped 5 bases from V and 11 bases from J, with 27 bases between. Germline loops: CDR1 MDHEN, CDR2 SYDVKM. Here the CDR3 reads CASSPSFRRGLGEQYF. The CDR3, as DNA: TGTGCCAGCAGTCCTTCCTTTAGGAGGGGGCTAGGAGAGCAGTACTTC.

The chain combines TRBV5-5 with TRBJ2-5, with a weak D call TRBD2 (6 bases). CDR1 is SGHKS, CDR2 YYEKEE, per germline (reference sequence). The CDR3 runs to 13 residues. Trimming shortened V by 4 bases and J by 2 bases, and 9 bases separated the two germline ends. The CDR3 DNA follows: TGTGCCAGCAGCCCGACTAGGCAAGAGACCCAGTACTTC. Amino acid sequence: CASSPTRQETQYF.

The chain uses TRBV21-1 and TRBJ1-5; TRBD1 is the table's D call, not checked against the DNA. TRBV21-1 is assigned pseudogene status. The CDR3 is made up of 20 amino acids. Here the CDR3 reads CASSKVLVERTGLFNQPQHF. The CDR3, as DNA: TGTGCCAGCAGCAAAGTACTGGTCGAGCGGACAGGGTTATTTAATCAGCCCCAGCATTTT.

The DNA of the CDR3 is TGTGCCAGCAGCGGGACAGGATCGTTCGCTGAAGCTTTCTTT. Protein sequence: CASSGTGSFAEAFF. This chain connects TRBV7-9 to TRBJ1-1; TRBD1 matches at 8 bases. This CDR3 region has 14 residues. The V segment lost 5 bases and the J segment 6 bases; nucleotides outside the gene matches: 8. CDR1 and CDR2 from the germline V gene are SEHNR and FQNEAQ (reference sequence). The variable domain in full, completed from reference TRBV7-9 and TRBJ1-1, reads DTGVSQNPRHKITKRGQNVTFRCDPISEHNRLYWYRQTLGQGPEFLTYFQNEAQLEKSRLLSDRFSAERPKGSFSTLEIQRTEQGDSAMYLCASSGTGSFAEAFFGQGTRLTVV.

The chain uses TRBV29-1 and TRBJ1-5; 9 bases map to TRBD1. Trimming at V came to 5 bases and at J to 7 bases, leaving 3 bases not matched to a gene. CDR1 is SQVTM, CDR2 ANQGSEA, per germline. This CDR3 has 12 residues. The CDR3 region is CSVSGQGQPQHF. The DNA of the CDR3 is TGCAGCGTTTCGGGACAGGGCCAGCCCCAGCATTTT.

The chain uses TRBV6-6 and TRBJ1-5; D is ambiguous. There are 16 residues in the CDR3. Germline loops: CDR1 MNHNY, CDR2 SVGAGI (reference sequence). V was clipped by 2 bases and J by 4 bases, with 15 bases between them. CDR3 nucleotide sequence: TGTGCCAGCAGTTACCCAGGTGGGGAGGCAAATCAGCCCCAGCATTTT. Encoded protein: CASSYPGGEANQPQHF.